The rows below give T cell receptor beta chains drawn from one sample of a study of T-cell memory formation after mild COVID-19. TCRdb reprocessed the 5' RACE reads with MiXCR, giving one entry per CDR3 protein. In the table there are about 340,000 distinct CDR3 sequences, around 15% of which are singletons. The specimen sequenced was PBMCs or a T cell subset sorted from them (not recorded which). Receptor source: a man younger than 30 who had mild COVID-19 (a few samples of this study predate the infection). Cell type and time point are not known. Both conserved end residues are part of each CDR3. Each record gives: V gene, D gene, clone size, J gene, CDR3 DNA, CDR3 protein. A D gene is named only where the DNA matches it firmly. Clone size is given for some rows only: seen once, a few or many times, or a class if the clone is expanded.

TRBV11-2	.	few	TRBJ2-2	TGTGCCAGCAGCTTGGGGGTGAGGGTCACCGGGGAGCTGTTTTTT	CASSLGVRVTGELFF
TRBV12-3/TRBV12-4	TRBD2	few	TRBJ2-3	TGTGCCAGCAGTTTAAGCGGGGGCCACACAGATACGCAGTATTTT	CASSLSGGHTDTQYF
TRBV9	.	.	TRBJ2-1	TGTGCCAGCAGCGTAGAAACAGCGACTTCCTCCTACAATGAGCAGTTCTTC	CASSVETATSSYNEQFF
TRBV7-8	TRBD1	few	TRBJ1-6	TGTGCCAGCAGCTTAGAGGGGGCGAGTTCACCCCTCCACTTT	CASSLEGASSPLHF
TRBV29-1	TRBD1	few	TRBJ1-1	TGCAGCGTGGAGGGGGCGGGCACTGAAGCTTTCTTT	CSVEGAGTEAFF
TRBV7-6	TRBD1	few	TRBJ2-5	TGTGCCAGCAGCCAGGGGGCGACGACCCAAGAGACCCAGTACTTC	CASSQGATTQETQYF
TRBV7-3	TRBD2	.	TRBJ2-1	TGTGCCAGCAGCTTAATCGGGACTAGCGGGGGGAATGAGCAGTTCTTC	CASSLIGTSGGNEQFF
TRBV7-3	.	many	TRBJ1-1	TGTGCCAGCAGCCCCACAGGGAGGGGGACTGAAGCTTTCTTT	CASSPTGRGTEAFF
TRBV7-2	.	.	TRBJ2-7	TGTGCCAGCAGCCGTACAGTATCCTACGAGCAGTACTTC	CASSRTVSYEQYF
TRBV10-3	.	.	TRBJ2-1	TGTGCCATGGGGGGCAGGGACAATGAGCAGTTCTTC	CAMGGRDNEQFF
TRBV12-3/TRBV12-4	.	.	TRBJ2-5	TGTGCCAGCAGTTTAATTAGTGGCGAGACCCAGTACTTC	CASSLISGETQYF
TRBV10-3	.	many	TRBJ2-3	TGTGCCATCAGTGAGTCACAGGGGAGGGCAGATACGCAGTATTTT	CAISESQGRADTQYF
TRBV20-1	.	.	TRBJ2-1	TGCAGTGCTAGAGAAGACTATTGGGCCTATGAGCAGTTCTTC	CSAREDYWAYEQFF
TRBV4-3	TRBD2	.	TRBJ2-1	TGCGCCAGACCCCATGAGCGGGGGGGCTCTGAGCAGTTCTTC	CARPHERGGSEQFF